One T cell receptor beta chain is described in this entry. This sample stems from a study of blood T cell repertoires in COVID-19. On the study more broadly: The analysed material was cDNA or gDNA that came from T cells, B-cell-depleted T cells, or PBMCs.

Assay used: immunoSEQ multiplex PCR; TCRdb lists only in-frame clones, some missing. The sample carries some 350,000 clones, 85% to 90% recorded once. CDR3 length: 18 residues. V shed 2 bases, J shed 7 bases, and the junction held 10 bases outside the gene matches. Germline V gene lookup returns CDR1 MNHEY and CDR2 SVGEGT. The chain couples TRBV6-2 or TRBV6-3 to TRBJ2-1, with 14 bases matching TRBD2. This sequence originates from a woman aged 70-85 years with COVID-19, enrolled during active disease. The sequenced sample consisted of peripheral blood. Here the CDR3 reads CASSYAEGTSGGSNEQFF. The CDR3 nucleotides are TGTGCCAGCAGTTACGCAGAAGGGACTAGCGGGGGATCGAATGAGCAGTTCTTC.